The TCR beta chain under discussion was sequenced for a study of cytomegalovirus exposure and HLA in healthy donors. Study-level points and caveats: The study recorded some 160 TCR beta chains that were cytomegalovirus-associated. Later, an analysis showed that TCR beta chains associated with HLA were more clonally expanded than others that were equally common.

60 Vbeta and 13 Jbeta primers were used in PCR. Libraries were prepared by immunoSEQ multiplex PCR; TCRdb keeps only in-frame clonotypes and omits some of them. Reported are approximately 110,000 clones; the ten largest clones contain over 2%. J gave up 3 bases and V 1 base, and 11 bases lay outside the gene matches. Germline V gene data show CDR1 as MGHDK and CDR2 as SYGVNS. The CDR3 runs to 17 residues. Of note for this clone: The antigen remains unidentified.

This chain joins TRBV25-1 and TRBJ1-1; 7 positions agree with TRBD1. Specimen: PBMCs. The source is a man between 35 and 55 years old in good health and CMV-seronegative. The CDR3 coding sequence is TGTGCCAGCAGTGAATCGGGAAGGGGGCGGGTGTACACTGAAGCTTTCTTT. This encodes CASSESGRGRVYTEAFF.